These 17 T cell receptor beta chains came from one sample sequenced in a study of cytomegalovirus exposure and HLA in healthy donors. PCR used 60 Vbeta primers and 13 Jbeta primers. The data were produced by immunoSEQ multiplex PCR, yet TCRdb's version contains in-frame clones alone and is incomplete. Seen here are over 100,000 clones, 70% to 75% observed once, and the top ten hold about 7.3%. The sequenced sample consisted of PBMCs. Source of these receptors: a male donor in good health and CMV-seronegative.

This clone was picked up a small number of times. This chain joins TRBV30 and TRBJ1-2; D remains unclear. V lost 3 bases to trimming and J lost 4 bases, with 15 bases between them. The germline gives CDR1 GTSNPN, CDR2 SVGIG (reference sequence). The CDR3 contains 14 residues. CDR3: CAWSVNREIYGYTF. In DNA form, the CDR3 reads TGTGCCTGGAGCGTGAATAGGGAGATCTATGGCTACACCTTC. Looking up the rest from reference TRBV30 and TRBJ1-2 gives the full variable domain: SQTIHQWPATLVQPVGSPLSLECTVEGTSNPNLYWYRQAAGRGLQLLFYSVGIGQISSEVPQNLSASRPQDRQFILSSKKLLLSDSGFYLCAWSVNREIYGYTFGSGTRLTVV.

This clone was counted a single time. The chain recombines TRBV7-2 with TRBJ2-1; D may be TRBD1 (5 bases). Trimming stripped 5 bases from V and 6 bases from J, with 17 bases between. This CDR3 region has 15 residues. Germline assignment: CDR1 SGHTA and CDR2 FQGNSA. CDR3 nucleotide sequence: TGTGCCAGCAGCGGCCGAAGGGCTAGGGGCAATGAGCAGTTCTTC. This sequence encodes CASSGRRARGNEQFF.

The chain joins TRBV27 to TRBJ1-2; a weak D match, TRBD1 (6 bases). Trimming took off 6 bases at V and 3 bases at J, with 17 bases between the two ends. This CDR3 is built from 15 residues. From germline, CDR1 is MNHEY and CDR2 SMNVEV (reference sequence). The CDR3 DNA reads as TGTGCCAGCAGGTCAGGGGCAGTCGTTGACTATGGCTACACCTTC. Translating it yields CASRSGAVVDYGYTF.

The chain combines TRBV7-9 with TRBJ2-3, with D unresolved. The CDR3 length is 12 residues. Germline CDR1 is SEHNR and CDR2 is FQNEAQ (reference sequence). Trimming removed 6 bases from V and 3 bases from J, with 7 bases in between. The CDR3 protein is CASRRVTDTQYF. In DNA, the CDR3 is TGTGCCAGCAGACGGGTAACAGATACGCAGTATTTT.

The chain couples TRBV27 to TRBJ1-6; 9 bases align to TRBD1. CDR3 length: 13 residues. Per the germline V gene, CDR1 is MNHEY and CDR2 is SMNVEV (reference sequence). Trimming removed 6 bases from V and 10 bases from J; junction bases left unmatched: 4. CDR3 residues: CASRGTGSSPLHF. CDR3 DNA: TGTGCCAGCAGGGGGACAGGGTCCTCACCCCTCCACTTT.

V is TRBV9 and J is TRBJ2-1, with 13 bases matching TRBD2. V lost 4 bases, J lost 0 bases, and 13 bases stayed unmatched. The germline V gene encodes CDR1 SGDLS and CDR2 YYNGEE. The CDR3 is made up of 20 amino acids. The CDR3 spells CASSLAPGLAGPSSYNEQFF. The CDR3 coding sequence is TGTGCCAGCAGCTTAGCCCCGGGACTAGCGGGGCCGAGCTCCTACAATGAGCAGTTCTTC.

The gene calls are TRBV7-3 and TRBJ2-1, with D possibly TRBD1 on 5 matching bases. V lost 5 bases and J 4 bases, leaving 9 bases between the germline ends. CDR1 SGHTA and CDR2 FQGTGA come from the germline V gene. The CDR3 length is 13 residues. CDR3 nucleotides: TGTGCCAGCAGCGCTCGACAGTACAATGAGCAGTTCTTC. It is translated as CASSARQYNEQFF.

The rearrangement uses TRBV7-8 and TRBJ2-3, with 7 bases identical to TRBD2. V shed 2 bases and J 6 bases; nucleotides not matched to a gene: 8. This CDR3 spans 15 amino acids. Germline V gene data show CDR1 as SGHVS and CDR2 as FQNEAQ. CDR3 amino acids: CASSLRRLAADTQYF. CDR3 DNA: TGTGCCAGCAGCTTAAGGCGGCTAGCGGCGGATACGCAGTATTTT.

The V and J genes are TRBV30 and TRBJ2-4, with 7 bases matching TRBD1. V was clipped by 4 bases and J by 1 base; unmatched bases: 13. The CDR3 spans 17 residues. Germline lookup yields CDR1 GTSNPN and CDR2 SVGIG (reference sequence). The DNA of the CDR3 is TGTGCCTGGAATACAGGGGAGTATTATCGCGCCAAAAACATTCAGTACTTC. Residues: CAWNTGEYYRAKNIQYF.

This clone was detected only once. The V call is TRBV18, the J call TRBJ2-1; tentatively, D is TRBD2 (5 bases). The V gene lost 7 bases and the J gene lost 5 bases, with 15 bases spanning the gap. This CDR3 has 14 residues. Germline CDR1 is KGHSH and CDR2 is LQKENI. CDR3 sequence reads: CASLMAVGDNEQFF. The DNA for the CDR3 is TGTGCCAGCTTAATGGCTGTCGGGGACAATGAGCAGTTCTTC.

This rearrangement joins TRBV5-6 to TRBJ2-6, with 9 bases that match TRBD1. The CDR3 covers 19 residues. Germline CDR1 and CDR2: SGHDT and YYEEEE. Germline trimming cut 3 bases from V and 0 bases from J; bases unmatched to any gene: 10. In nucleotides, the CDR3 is TGTGCCAGCAGCTCTACCTACAGGGGGCTACGCTCTGGGGCCAACGTCCTGACTTTC. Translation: CASSSTYRGLRSGANVLTF.

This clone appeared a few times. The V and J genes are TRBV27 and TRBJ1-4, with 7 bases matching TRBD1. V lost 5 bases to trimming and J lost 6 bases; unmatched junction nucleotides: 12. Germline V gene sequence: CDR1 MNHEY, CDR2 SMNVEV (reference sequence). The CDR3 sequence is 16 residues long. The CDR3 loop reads CASSPVDGTVYEKLFF. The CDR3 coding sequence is TGTGCCAGCAGTCCCGTGGATGGGACAGTTTATGAAAAACTGTTTTTT.

The CDR3 loop reads CASSGRIMAHEQYF. The DNA for the CDR3 is TGTGCCAGCAGTGGGAGGATCATGGCCCACGAGCAGTACTTC. The chain couples TRBV2 to TRBJ2-7, with D perhaps TRBD2 (5 bases). V gave up 4 bases and J gave up 5 bases, with 15 bases separating them. From germline, CDR1 is SNHLY and CDR2 FYNNEI. This CDR3 has 14 residues.

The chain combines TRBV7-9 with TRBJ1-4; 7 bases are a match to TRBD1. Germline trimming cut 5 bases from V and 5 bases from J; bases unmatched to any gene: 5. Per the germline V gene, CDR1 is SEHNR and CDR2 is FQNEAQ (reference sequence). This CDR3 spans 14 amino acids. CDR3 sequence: CASSIPTGNEKLFF. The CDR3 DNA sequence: TGTGCCAGCAGCATCCCGACAGGGAATGAAAAACTGTTTTTT.

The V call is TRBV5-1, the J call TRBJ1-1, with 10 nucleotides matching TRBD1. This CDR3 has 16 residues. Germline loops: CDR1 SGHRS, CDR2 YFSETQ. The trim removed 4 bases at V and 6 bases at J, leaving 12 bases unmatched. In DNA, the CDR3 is TGCGCCAGCAGCCCATCGGGACAGGGGCCTAACCCTGAAGCTTTCTTT. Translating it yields CASSPSGQGPNPEAFF.

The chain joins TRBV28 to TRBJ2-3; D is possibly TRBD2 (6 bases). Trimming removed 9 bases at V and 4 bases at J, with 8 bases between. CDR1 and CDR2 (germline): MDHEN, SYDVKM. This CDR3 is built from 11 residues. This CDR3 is CASSSADTQYF. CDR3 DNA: TGTGCCAGTTCTAGCGCAGATACGCAGTATTTT.

The CDR3 nucleotides are TGTGCCACCAGCAGTGGTACGACAGGGGTAGGCAATCAGCCCCAGCATTTT. Amino acids: CATSSGTTGVGNQPQHF. V gene TRBV15 combines with J gene TRBJ1-5; 8 nucleotides match TRBD1. The ends lost 3 bases at V and 2 bases at J; junction bases unmatched: 9. This CDR3 is 17 amino acids long. Looked up from germline, CDR1 is LNHNV and CDR2 is YYDKDF (reference sequence).